The 32 T cell receptor beta chains in this list originate from one sample, sequenced in a study of cytomegalovirus exposure and HLA in healthy donors (TCRdb year 2017). The protocol used for the library was the immunoSEQ multiplex PCR assay. The multiplex PCR relied on a mix of 60 forward primers for TCR Vbeta segments and 13 reverse primers for TCR Jbeta segments. The clones in this table, taken by TCRdb from immuneACCESS, are in-frame only. Not every clone is retained; where verified, under half of the shortfall comes from an unresolved V gene, and the cause of the rest is unknown. The table for this sample shows 100,000 to 150,000 clones. The top ten clonotypes cover 1.6% of the sample. Input material: PBMCs. The receptor source for this set is a woman aged 40 to 55 in good health and CMV-seropositive.

This sequence joins TRBV11-2 and TRBJ2-7, with D perhaps TRBD2 (6 bases). V was cut by 0 bases and J by 0 bases, with 9 bases left in between. This CDR3 is built from 15 residues. In germline, CDR1 is SGHAT, CDR2 FQNNGV. The CDR3 here is CASSLDSGASYEQYF. CDR3 coding DNA: TGTGCCAGCAGCTTAGATTCGGGAGCCTCCTACGAGCAGTACTTC. Full variable domain (rest looked up from reference TRBV11-2 and TRBJ2-7): EAGVAQSPRYKIIEKRQSVAFWCNPISGHATLYWYQQILGQGPKLLIQFQNNGVVDDSQLPKDRFSAERLKGVDSTLKIQPAKLEDSAVYLCASSLDSGASYEQYFGPGTRLTVT.

V gene TRBV10-3 combines with J gene TRBJ1-3; 8 bases agree with TRBD1. CDR3 length equals 14 residues. The trim removed 10 bases at V and 8 bases at J, leaving 13 bases unmatched. Germline V gene lookup returns CDR1 ENHRY and CDR2 SYGVKD. CDR3 protein: CATRQGMGPYTIYF. The DNA for the CDR3 is TGTGCCACCAGACAGGGGATGGGGCCTTACACCATATATTTT.

The chain combines TRBV5-6 with TRBJ2-4; 9 bases match TRBD1. This CDR3 is built from 17 residues. Trimming cost V 5 bases and J 1 base; bases outside gene matches: 10. CDR1 is SGHDT, CDR2 YYEEEE, per germline. For the CDR3, the DNA is TGTGCCAGCAGGACAGGGGGAGGGGAACTGGCCAAAAACATTCAGTACTTC. Its protein is CASRTGGGELAKNIQYF.

This chain connects TRBV14 to TRBJ1-1; TRBD1 is a possible D gene (5 bases). Trimming left V 0 bases short and J 10 bases short, with 15 bases between. Germline-derived CDR1 and CDR2 are SGHDN and FVKESK. The CDR3 length is 14 residues. The CDR3 loop is CASSQDLLGGAAFF. Here the CDR3 DNA reads TGTGCCAGCAGCCAAGATCTTTTGGGTGGGGCAGCTTTCTTT. Complete variable domain (other parts from reference TRBV14 and TRBJ1-1): EAGVTQFPSHSVIEKGQTVTLRCDPISGHDNLYWYRRVMGKEIKFLLHFVKESKQDESGMPNNRFLAERTGGTYSTLKVQPAELEDSGVYFCASSQDLLGGAAFFGQGTRLTVV.

The rearrangement links TRBV27 to TRBJ2-2; D unclear. CDR1 MNHEY and CDR2 SMNVEV come from the germline V gene (reference sequence). The CDR3 contains 11 residues. In DNA, the CDR3 is TGTGCTTCGGGTGTCCCCGGGGAGCTGTTTTTT. Translated, it gives CASGVPGELFF.

A remark on this clone: Sequence at one end of the junction differs from germline and may be a read error. The rearrangement joins TRBV9 to TRBJ2-5; 8 nucleotides match TRBD2. The CDR3 consists of 15 residues. CDR1 and CDR2 from the germline V gene are SGDLS and YYNGEE. In nucleotides, the CDR3 is TGTGCCAGCACCGTAGGACTAGCCTACGGGGAGACCCAGTACTTC. Residues: CASTVGLAYGETQYF.

J is TRBJ2-2 and V is TRBV9; the D gene is possibly TRBD2 (6 bases). Trimming took off 0 bases at V and 2 bases at J, with 11 bases between the two ends. Germline V lookup: CDR1 SGDLS, CDR2 YYNGEE. The CDR3 sequence is 16 residues long. CDR3 nucleotide sequence: TGTGCCAGCAGCGTAGAGGGACTTACTAACACCGGGGAGCTGTTTTTT. Encoded protein: CASSVEGLTNTGELFF.

CDR3 amino acids: CASSFGSGQFTDTQYF. The CDR3 DNA follows: TGTGCCAGCAGCTTCGGATCGGGACAGTTCACAGATACGCAGTATTTT. The chain links TRBV27 to TRBJ2-3, with 7 bases matching TRBD1. The CDR3 extends over 16 amino acids. After removal of 6 bases from V and 2 bases from J, the junction contained 11 bases not matched to a gene. In germline, CDR1 is MNHEY, CDR2 SMNVEV (reference sequence).

The chain combines TRBV10-2 with TRBJ1-1; D may be TRBD1 (6 bases). V shed 7 bases and J shed 5 bases, with 17 bases lying between them. The germline V gene encodes CDR1 WSHSY and CDR2 SAAADI. This CDR3 contains 14 residues. As DNA, the CDR3 is TGCGCCAGCACCGAGGGGGGGCGAAGGACTGAAGCTTTCTTT. Its protein product is CASTEGGRRTEAFF.

The chain couples TRBV11-3 to TRBJ2-1; a possible D gene is TRBD2 (6 bases). V dropped 6 bases and J dropped 4 bases, with 28 bases sitting between them. The V gene's germline CDR1 is SGHNT and CDR2 YENEEA. The CDR3 runs 19 residues. The CDR3 DNA sequence: TGTGCCAGCAGTCCTAGACCAACCCGATTACGGGAGAATTACAATGAGCAGTTCTTC. Protein: CASSPRPTRLRENYNEQFF.

In DNA form, the CDR3 reads TGTGCCAGCAGCTCCTCAGGGAATACGCAGTATTTT. Protein: CASSSSGNTQYF. V usage is TRBV13 and J usage is TRBJ2-3; possible D gene TRBD1, 5 bases. The CDR3 totals 12 residues. The ends were cut back, 4 bases at V and 7 bases at J, with 9 bases in the middle. The V gene's germline CDR1 is PRHDT and CDR2 FYEKMQ (reference sequence). Full variable domain (remainder filled in from reference TRBV13 and TRBJ2-3): AAGVIQSPRHLIKEKRETATLKCYPIPRHDTVYWYQQGPGQDPQFLISFYEKMQSDKGSIPDRFSAQQFSDYHSELNMSSLELGDSALYFCASSSSGNTQYFGPGTRLTVL.

The CDR3 coding sequence is TGTGCCATCAGTTCTCTGACGGGACAGCGATACTACAATGAGCAGTTCTTC. Its translation is CAISSLTGQRYYNEQFF. The chain uses TRBV10-3 and TRBJ2-1, with 7 nucleotides matching TRBD1. After removal of 5 bases from V and 3 bases from J, the junction contained 13 bases not matched to a gene. This CDR3 comprises 17 residues. The germline V gene encodes CDR1 ENHRY and CDR2 SYGVKD.

This CDR3 reads CASTPGRGDTQYF. CDR3 in DNA: TGTGCCAGCACCCCCGGGAGGGGAGATACGCAGTATTTT. This chain links TRBV6-5 with TRBJ2-3, with 8 bases lining up with TRBD2. CDR3 length equals 13 residues. Per the germline V gene, CDR1 is MNHEY and CDR2 is SVGAGI. Germline trimming cut 7 bases from V and 5 bases from J; bases unmatched to any gene: 5.

The J gene is TRBJ2-2, the V gene TRBV6-6; 8 bases fit TRBD1. Germline V gives CDR1 MNHNY, CDR2 SVGAGI (reference sequence). V was pared by 5 bases and J by 4 bases, with 6 bases of the junction left unmatched. The CDR3 has 15 residues. CDR3 sequence reads: CASSTDRGRTGELFF. The CDR3, as DNA: TGTGCCAGCAGTACTGACAGGGGACGCACCGGGGAGCTGTTTTTT.

The V call is TRBV6-5, the J call TRBJ1-5; possible D gene TRBD1, 5 bases. CDR1 and CDR2 from the germline V gene are MNHEY and SVGAGI. V lost 6 bases, J lost 4 bases, and 13 bases lay in between. This CDR3 has 14 residues. The CDR3 region has the DNA TGTGCCAGCAGGGGGCCGCATGTAAATCAGCCCCAGCATTTT. Amino acids: CASRGPHVNQPQHF.

The chain combines TRBV13 with TRBJ2-1; maybe TRBD2 (6 bases). Germline CDR1 is PRHDT and CDR2 is FYEKMQ (reference sequence). Trimming shortened V by 5 bases and J by 1 base, and 12 bases separated the two germline ends. This CDR3 comprises 15 residues. CDR3 nucleotides: TGTGCCAGCAGCCTCGGGACTTCTTCCTACAATGAGCAGTTCTTC. Residues: CASSLGTSSYNEQFF.

The chain has TRBV5-1 and TRBJ2-6; perhaps TRBD1 as D (6 bases). The CDR3 is made up of 19 amino acids. Germline assignment: CDR1 SGHRS and CDR2 YFSETQ. V lost 3 bases and J 3 bases, leaving 22 bases between the germline ends. The CDR3 region has the DNA TGCGCCAGCAGCTGGAGCGTGTCCCAGGGGAGAAGTGGGGCCAACGTCCTGACTTTC. It encodes CASSWSVSQGRSGANVLTF.

This rearrangement joins TRBV5-1 to TRBJ2-3; 14 bases agree with TRBD2. This CDR3 is built from 16 residues. Unmatched junction bases numbered 5, after V lost 4 bases and J lost 4 bases. Germline loops: CDR1 SGHRS, CDR2 YFSETQ. This CDR3 reads CASSTGLAGDSDTQYF. CDR3 coding DNA: TGCGCCAGCAGCACGGGACTAGCGGGAGATTCAGATACGCAGTATTTT.

The gene calls are TRBV6-1 and TRBJ2-3; no reliable D call. The germline V gene has CDR1 MNHNS and CDR2 SASEGT. Trimming took 6 bases from V and 6 from J, leaving 4 bases between them. This CDR3 spans 10 amino acids. The CDR3 loop reads CASRRDTQYF. CDR3 coding DNA: TGTGCCAGCAGGAGGGATACGCAGTATTTT.

V and J are TRBV11-3 and TRBJ2-1; no clear D. The CDR3 runs 16 residues. The ends were cut back, 0 bases at V and 0 bases at J, with 9 bases in the middle. Germline CDR1 SGHNT, CDR2 YENEEA. The CDR3 DNA sequence: TGTGCCAGCAGCTTAGAGCGCGGTGTCTCCTACAATGAGCAGTTCTTC. Protein sequence: CASSLERGVSYNEQFF.

The CDR3 loop reads CASSASETSVFTHLSYEQYF. CDR3 in DNA: TGTGCCAGCAGCGCCTCCGAGACTAGCGTTTTTACCCACCTCTCCTACGAGCAGTACTTC. This rearrangement joins TRBV9 to TRBJ2-7, with 8 positions matching TRBD2. The CDR3 covers 20 residues. Germline V gives CDR1 SGDLS, CDR2 YYNGEE. V dropped 3 bases and J dropped 0; count of bases not matched to a gene: 20.

The V and J genes are TRBV9 and TRBJ2-3; 9 nucleotides line up with TRBD2. This CDR3 is 16 amino acids long. CDR1 is SGDLS and CDR2 is YYNGEE in the germline V gene. J gave up 2 bases and V 3 bases, and 7 bases lay outside the gene matches. This chain's CDR3 is CASSESEREVTDTQYF. CDR3 DNA: TGTGCCAGCAGCGAAAGTGAGCGGGAGGTCACAGATACGCAGTATTTT.

The chain carries TRBV7-3 and TRBJ1-5; 7 nucleotides line up with TRBD1. V lost 5 bases and J lost 6; bases outside the gene matches: 7. The CDR3 loop spans 14 amino acids. Germline V lookup: CDR1 SGHTA, CDR2 FQGTGA. DNA for the CDR3: TGTGCCAGCAGCCTGGGACAGAGCCCTCAGCCCCAGCATTTT. It is translated as CASSLGQSPQPQHF.

The chain has TRBV5-1 and TRBJ1-2; no reliable D call. Trimming left V 4 bases short and J 8 bases short, with 18 bases between. The CDR3 loop spans 14 amino acids. Looked up from germline, CDR1 is SGHRS and CDR2 is YFSETQ. CDR3 loop: CASSPSGPTLGYTF. CDR3 nucleotides: TGCGCCAGCAGCCCGAGCGGACCAACTCTCGGCTACACCTTC. Full variable domain (outside the CDR3, taken from reference TRBV5-1 and TRBJ1-2): KAGVTQTPRYLIKTRGQQVTLSCSPISGHRSVSWYQQTPGQGLQFLFEYFSETQRNKGNFPGRFSGRQFSNSRSEMNVSTLELGDSALYLCASSPSGPTLGYTFGSGTRLTVV.

The rearrangement links TRBV6-5 to TRBJ1-1; TRBD1 might be the D (6 bases). CDR3 length equals 14 residues. V lost 2 bases and J lost 4, with 11 bases in between. Germline V CDR1 and CDR2: MNHEY, SVGAGI. The CDR3 protein is CASSYQGMGTEAFF. The DNA for the CDR3 is TGTGCCAGCAGTTACCAGGGGATGGGCACTGAAGCTTTCTTT.

J is TRBJ1-4 and V is TRBV5-1, with 10 bases matching TRBD1. Germline CDR1 and CDR2: SGHRS and YFSETQ. This CDR3 has 17 amino acids. With 0 bases clipped from V and 0 bases from J, the junction kept 2 bases outside the gene matches. The CDR3 reads CASSLGGTGATNEKLFF. Here the CDR3 DNA reads TGCGCCAGCAGCTTGGGGGGGACAGGGGCAACTAATGAAAAACTGTTTTTT.

The chain is built from TRBV19 and TRBJ1-5; D not resolved. This CDR3 contains 16 residues. The germline V gene has CDR1 LNHDA and CDR2 SQIVND (reference sequence). V lost 3 bases and J lost 0, with 12 bases in between. The CDR3 sequence is CASSIRQTYSNQPQHF. CDR3 nucleotides: TGTGCCAGTAGTATCCGACAAACCTATAGCAATCAGCCCCAGCATTTT.

The rearrangement uses TRBV2 and TRBJ2-5, with 8 bases that match TRBD2. The end of the DNA aligns better with TRBJ2-7, so the J call may be wrong. The CDR3 totals 15 residues. Germline CDR1 is SNHLY and CDR2 is FYNNEI. CDR3 nucleotide sequence: TGTGCCAGCAGTGAGAATATGGGGGGGACTAGCGAGCAGTACTTC. It encodes CASSENMGGTSEQYF.

The V call is TRBV5-1, the J call TRBJ2-7; D is possibly TRBD2 (5 bases). Germline CDR1 is SGHRS and CDR2 is YFSETQ. The germline V and J ends were trimmed by 1 base and 2 bases, with 10 bases remaining between them. The CDR3 is 14 amino acids. As DNA, the CDR3 is TGCGCCAGCAGCTTGAGAGGGATGACCTACGAGCAGTACTTC. Translation: CASSLRGMTYEQYF.

The J gene is TRBJ2-5, the V gene TRBV5-1; D unclear. The V gene lost 0 bases and the J gene lost 3 bases, with 9 bases spanning the gap. The CDR3 loop spans 14 amino acids. Per the germline V gene, CDR1 is SGHRS and CDR2 is YFSETQ. CDR3: CASSLGAGKETQYF. The CDR3 DNA sequence: TGCGCCAGCAGCTTGGGGGCAGGCAAAGAGACCCAGTACTTC.

The genes are TRBV10-3 and TRBJ2-2; 7 bases align to TRBD1. The junction had 0 bases not matched to a gene; V was cut back by 8 bases and J by 0 bases. This CDR3 spans 13 amino acids. CDR1 is ENHRY and CDR2 is SYGVKD in the germline V gene. CDR3 coding DNA: TGTGCCATCGGGACAGCGAACACCGGGGAGCTGTTTTTT. As protein: CAIGTANTGELFF.

CDR3 in DNA: TGTGCCTGGAGTGCGGACAGGGGGCTGCGCACCGGGGAGCTGTTTTTT. It yields the protein CAWSADRGLRTGELFF. This chain connects TRBV30 to TRBJ2-2; 11 bases map to TRBD1. The germline gives CDR1 GTSNPN, CDR2 SVGIG (reference sequence). The trim removed 1 base at V and 4 bases at J, leaving 5 bases unmatched. The CDR3 is 16 amino acids.